This TCR beta chain is from a study of blood T cell repertoires in COVID-19. Study in general: The United States, Italy and Spain provided the acute and convalescent COVID-19 samples. PBMCs, B-cell-depleted T cells, or T cells were the source of the cDNA or gDNA that made up the material.

With 3 bases removed from V and 0 bases from J, the gap between germline ends came to 18 bases. This CDR3 has 17 amino acids. Germline V lookup: CDR1 LGHNA, CDR2 YSLEER. Authors' processing steps: Counts of nucleated cells, estimated from reference gene primer amplification, were obtained. TCRdb's table, derived via immunoSEQ multiplex PCR, lists solely in-frame clones and lacks some. D and trimming were read from the DNA, whereas the V and J calls and clone size are those reported in that table. The table has 35,000 to 55,000 clones, roughly 89% seen once. Sequenced input: peripheral blood. This TCR derives from a man aged 60 to 75 with active COVID-19. The chain has TRBV4-3 and TRBJ2-7, with a weak D call TRBD2 (8 bases). The CDR3 is CASSQAPTGTSSYEQYF. DNA of the CDR3: TGCGCCAGCAGCCAGGCCCCGACAGGGACTAGCTCCTACGAGCAGTACTTC.